The subject of this entry is one T cell receptor (beta chain). This clone was picked up one time. Its antigen specificity is not known. Per-base qualities were not stored, and no clone one base away is much larger. TCR beta libraries were generated from genomic DNA with the immunoSEQ kit, following the manufacturer's recommendations. For library preparation, a first multiplex PCR was performed with proprietary primers, followed by a second PCR in which unique barcodes were added, and bead cleanups were performed after each round. A kit-provided positive control reaction and a negative control reaction were included in every sample batch. The final libraries were assessed on an Agilent 4200 TapeStation D1000 ScreenTape, pooled by volume, and quantified by qPCR. An Illumina NextSeq500 fitted with a MidOutput 150-cycle cartridge performed the sequencing, running 156 Read1 cycles and 15 Index1 cycles with the kit's custom primers. The pooled library was loaded at roughly 1 pM with about 20% PhiX control spiked in. On the study's bioinformatics: Vendor-processed data were analyzed in R, and a clonotype was defined as all T cells sharing the same CDR3 nucleotide sequence. For clone abundance analyses, frequencies were normalized to the 10,000 most abundant clones per sample. Public T cell clones, which averaged fewer than five per sample, were excluded before analysis. Tumor-enriched and baseline blood-enriched clonotypes were defined by at least a 32-fold difference in abundance between compartments. A beta-binomial differential abundance model was used to identify clonotypes that expanded or contracted between blood time points. Tumor-blood repertoire similarity was measured with the Baroni-Urbani and Buser coefficient, and group comparisons used two-tailed Wilcoxon tests in R. The clones in this table, taken by TCRdb from immuneACCESS, are in-frame only. Not every clone is retained; where verified, under half of the shortfall comes from an unresolved V gene, and the cause of the rest is unknown. V, J and clone size are those of that table, while D and trimming were read from the DNA. The sample records approximately 40,000 clones, nearly 85% of which are singletons. The ten largest clonotypes hold about 30% of the sample.

Sample time point, as interpreted from the label and publication: blood 4 weeks post-SBRT, at nephrectomy. Taken with the paper, the label for treatment or condition translates to: 15 Gy SBRT to primary tumor, nephrectomy 4 weeks later. The samples were drawn from a clinical trial, where primary renal cell carcinomas were treated with 15 Gy of stereotactic body radiation therapy and then removed by nephrectomy 4 weeks afterward. To follow tumor-enriched clonotypes, serial peripheral blood was collected from radiation-treated patients at baseline and at 2 weeks and 4 weeks after SBRT. Renal cell carcinoma with clear cell pathology was present in all patients. Genomic DNA for TCR sequencing was prepared using the QIAamp DNA Blood Mini Kit (Qiagen). Only samples passing all quality control checks were included in the analyses. The sample comes from a study of radiation and T cells in renal cell carcinoma (dated by TCRdb to about 2020). Regarding the complete study: A total of 50 to 60 samples underwent TCR beta sequencing, made up of about 25 tumors and about 27 peripheral blood samples. The final blood draw was performed at 4 weeks after radiation, at the same time as nephrectomy. A total of about 4 million unique CDR3 nucleotide sequences, encoding 2,500,000 or so unique CDR3 amino acid sequences, were found across all 50 or so samples.

Broad study findings and their caveats: Because the trial had a single-armed design, the trial could not examine how radiation dose or scheduling affected the TCR repertoire. Because no pretreatment tumor biopsies were available, whether clonotypes were present in the tumor at baseline could not be determined. Blood repertoire dynamics were not followed beyond 4 weeks after treatment. Top tumor clonotypes rose in blood from baseline to 2 weeks post-radiation, then contracted by 4 weeks, suggesting transient expansion of tumor-resident clones.

The CDR3 holds 13 amino acids from the cysteine to the phenylalanine. This entry keeps only the CDR3 DNA: 39 bases, framed from base 1. In the germline V gene, CDR1 corresponds to SGHTA and CDR2 to FQGNSA. Trimming at the junction amounts to 5 bases on V and 10 bases on J, and the germline ends lie 15 bases apart. In this chain, TRBV7-2 is recombined with TRBJ2-1; possibly the D gene is TRBD2, per 5 matching bases. This specimen was blood, taken from a patient whose treatment included radiotherapy and nephrectomy. The source is a woman aged 70-85 years with renal cell carcinoma. CDR3 protein: CASSPQTSTEQFF. The DNA sequence is as follows: TGTGCCAGCAGCCCCCAAACTAGTACCGAGCAGTTCTTC.